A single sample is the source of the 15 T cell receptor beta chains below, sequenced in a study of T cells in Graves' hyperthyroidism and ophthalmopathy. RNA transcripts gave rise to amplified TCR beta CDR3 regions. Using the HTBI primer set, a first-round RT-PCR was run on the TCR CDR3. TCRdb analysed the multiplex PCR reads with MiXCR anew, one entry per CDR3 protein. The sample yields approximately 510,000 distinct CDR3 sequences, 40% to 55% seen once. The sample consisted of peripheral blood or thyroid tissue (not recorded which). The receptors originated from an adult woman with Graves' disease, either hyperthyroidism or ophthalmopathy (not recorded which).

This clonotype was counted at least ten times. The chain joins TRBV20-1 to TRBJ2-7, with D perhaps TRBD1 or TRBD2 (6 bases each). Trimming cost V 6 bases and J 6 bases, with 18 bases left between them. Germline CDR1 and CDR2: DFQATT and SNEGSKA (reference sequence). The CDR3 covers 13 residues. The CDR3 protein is CSATKDGGGEQYF. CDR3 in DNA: TGCAGTGCAACAAAAGACGGGGGCGGCGAGCAGTACTTC.

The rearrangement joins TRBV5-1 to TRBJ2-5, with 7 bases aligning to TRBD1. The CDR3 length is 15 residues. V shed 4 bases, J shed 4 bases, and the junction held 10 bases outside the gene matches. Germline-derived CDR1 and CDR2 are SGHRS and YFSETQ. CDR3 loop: CASSTGTASLETQYF. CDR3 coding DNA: TGCGCCAGCAGCACCGGGACAGCCTCCTTAGAGACCCAGTACTTC.

In DNA, the CDR3 is TGCAGTGCTAGAACGGGATGGGACACTGAAGCTTTCTTT. Its translation is CSARTGWDTEAFF. The V call is TRBV20-1, the J call TRBJ1-1; D is ambiguous. This CDR3 is 13 amino acids long. Trimming stripped 2 bases from V and 3 bases from J, with 10 bases between. The V gene's germline CDR1 is DFQATT and CDR2 SNEGSKA (reference sequence).

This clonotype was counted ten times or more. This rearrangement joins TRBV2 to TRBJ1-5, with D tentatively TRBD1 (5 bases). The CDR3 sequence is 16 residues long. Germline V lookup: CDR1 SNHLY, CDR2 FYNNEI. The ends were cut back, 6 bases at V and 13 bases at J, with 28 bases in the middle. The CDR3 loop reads CASRETRVGVHALQHF. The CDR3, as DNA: TGTGCCAGCAGGGAAACCAGGGTTGGGGTACATGCTTTGCAGCATTTT. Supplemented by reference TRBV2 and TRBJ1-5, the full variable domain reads EPEVTQTPSHQVTQMGQEVILRCVPISNHLYFYWYRQILGQKVEFLVSFYNNEISEKSEIFDDQFSVERPDGSNFTLKIRSTKLEDSAMYFCASRETRVGVHALQHFGDGTRLSIL.

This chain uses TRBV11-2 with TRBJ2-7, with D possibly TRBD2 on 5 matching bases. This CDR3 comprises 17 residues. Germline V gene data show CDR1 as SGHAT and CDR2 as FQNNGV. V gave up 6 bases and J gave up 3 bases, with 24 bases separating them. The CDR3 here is CASRSLVIGKRSYEQYF. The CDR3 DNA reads TGTGCCAGCAGAAGCTTAGTCATCGGGAAACGTAGCTACGAGCAGTACTTC.

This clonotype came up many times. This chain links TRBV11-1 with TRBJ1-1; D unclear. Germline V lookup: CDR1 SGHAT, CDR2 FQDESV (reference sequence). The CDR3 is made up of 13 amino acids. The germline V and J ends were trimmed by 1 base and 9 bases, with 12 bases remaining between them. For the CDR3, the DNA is TGTGCCAGCAGCTTAGAAAGAGGGCAGAAAGCTTTCTTT. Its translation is CASSLERGQKAFF.

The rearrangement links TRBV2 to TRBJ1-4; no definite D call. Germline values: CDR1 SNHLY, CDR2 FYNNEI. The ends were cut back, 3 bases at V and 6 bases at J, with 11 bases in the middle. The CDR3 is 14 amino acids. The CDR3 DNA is TGTGCCAGCAGTGAGAGTCAGTTCTATGAAAAACTGTTTTTT. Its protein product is CASSESQFYEKLFF.

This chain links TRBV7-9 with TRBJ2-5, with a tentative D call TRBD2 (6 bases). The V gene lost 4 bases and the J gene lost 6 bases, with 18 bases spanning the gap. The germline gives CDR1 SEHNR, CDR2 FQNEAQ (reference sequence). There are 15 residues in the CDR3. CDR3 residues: CASSSPTGTAQTQYF. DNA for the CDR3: TGTGCCAGCAGCTCACCGACCGGGACTGCACAGACCCAGTACTTC.

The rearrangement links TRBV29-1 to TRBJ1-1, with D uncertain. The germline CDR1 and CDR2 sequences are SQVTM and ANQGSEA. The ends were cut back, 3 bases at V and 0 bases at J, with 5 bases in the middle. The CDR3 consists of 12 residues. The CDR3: CSVDSMNTEAFF. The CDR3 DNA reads TGCAGCGTTGACAGCATGAACACTGAAGCTTTCTTT. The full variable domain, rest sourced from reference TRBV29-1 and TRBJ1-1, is SAVISQKPSRDICQRGTSLTIQCQVDSQVTMMFWYRQQPGQSLTLIATANQGSEATYESGFVIDKFPISRPNLTFSTLTVSNMSPEDSSIYLCSVDSMNTEAFFGQGTRLTVV.

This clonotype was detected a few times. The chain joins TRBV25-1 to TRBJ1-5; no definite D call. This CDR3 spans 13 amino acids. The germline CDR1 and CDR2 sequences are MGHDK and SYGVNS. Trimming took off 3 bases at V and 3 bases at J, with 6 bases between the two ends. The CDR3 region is CASSDRVNQPQHF. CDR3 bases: TGTGCCAGCAGTGATCGAGTCAATCAGCCCCAGCATTTT.

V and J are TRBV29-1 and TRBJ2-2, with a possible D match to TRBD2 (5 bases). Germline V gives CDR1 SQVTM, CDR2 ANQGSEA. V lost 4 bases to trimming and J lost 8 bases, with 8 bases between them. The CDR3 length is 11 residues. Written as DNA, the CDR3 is TGCAGCGTTGCGGGGTCTGGGGAGCTGTTTTTT. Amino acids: CSVAGSGELFF.

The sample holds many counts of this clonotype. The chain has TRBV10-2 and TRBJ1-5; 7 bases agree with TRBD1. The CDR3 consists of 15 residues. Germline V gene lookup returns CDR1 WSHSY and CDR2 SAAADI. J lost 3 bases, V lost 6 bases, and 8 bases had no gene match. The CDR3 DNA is TGCGCCAGCAGCCGGGACAGCTTAGACAATCAGCCCCAGCATTTT. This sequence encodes CASSRDSLDNQPQHF.

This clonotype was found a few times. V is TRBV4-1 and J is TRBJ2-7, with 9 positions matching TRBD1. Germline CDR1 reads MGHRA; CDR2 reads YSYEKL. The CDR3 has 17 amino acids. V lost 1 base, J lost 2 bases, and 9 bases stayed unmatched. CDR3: CASSQGFVDRGPYEQYF. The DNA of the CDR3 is TGCGCCAGCAGCCAAGGTTTTGTGGACAGGGGACCCTACGAGCAGTACTTC.

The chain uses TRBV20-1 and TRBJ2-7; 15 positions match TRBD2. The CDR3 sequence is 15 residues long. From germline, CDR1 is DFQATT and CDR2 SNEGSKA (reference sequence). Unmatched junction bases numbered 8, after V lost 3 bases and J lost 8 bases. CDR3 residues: CSASPGLAGGIKQYF. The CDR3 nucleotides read TGCAGTGCTAGTCCGGGACTAGCGGGAGGTATCAAGCAGTACTTC.

CDR3 in amino acids: CSATGTGYSPLHF. In DNA, the CDR3 is TGCAGTGCTACCGGGACAGGTTATTCACCCCTCCACTTT. The chain joins TRBV20-1 to TRBJ1-6, with 8 bases fitting TRBD1. The CDR3 totals 13 residues. J was trimmed by 8 bases and V by 4 bases; bases with no gene match: 4. Per the germline V gene, CDR1 is DFQATT and CDR2 is SNEGSKA (reference sequence).